The T cell receptor (beta chain) under discussion was sequenced for a study of cytomegalovirus exposure and HLA in healthy donors. Across the whole study: Inside one of the first data releases sat about 85 million unique TCRs taken from HLA-typed donors.

The donors comprised healthy bone marrow donors. Study-level points and caveats: The classifier reportedly diagnosed cytomegalovirus status with high sensitivity and specificity.

CDR3 length equals 13 residues. The germline CDR1 and CDR2 sequences are PRHDT and FYEKMQ (reference sequence). J gave up 6 bases and V 6 bases, and 4 bases lay outside the gene matches. On this clone: The antigen is undetermined.

Primers: 60 Vbeta forward and 13 Jbeta reverse. The assay was immunoSEQ multiplex PCR, and TCRdb's table has in-frame clones only and misses some. Here the sample spans over 95,000 clones, about three quarters being singletons. The chain employs TRBV13 and TRBJ2-1, with 8 bases identical to TRBD2. Specimen: PBMCs. The TCR comes from a female donor in good health and CMV-seronegative. The CDR3: CASRPGGGNEQFF. CDR3 nucleotides: TGTGCCAGCAGGCCCGGGGGGGGCAATGAGCAGTTCTTC.